Below, 30 T cell receptor beta chains from the same sample are listed, as sequenced in a study of response to subunit inactivated influenza vaccine listed by TCRdb under 2018. Library generation was performed with RT-PCR. These reads were obtained on an Illumina HiSeq 2500. TCRdb trimmed public reads at Q25 via fastp, called clones via MiXCR and kept in-frame beta chains. Identical CDR3 proteins give one entry, which carries the most common genes and DNA. The sample includes approximately 730,000 distinct CDR3 sequences, with about 14% observed a single time. Clones ranked in the top ten supply less than 7% of the sample. The sample here was PBMCs from blood, taken approximately 15 days before vaccination. The receptors come from a man in his fifties who received an inactivated influenza vaccine. Donor details come from another sample of the same person, matched by shared clones.

This clonotype has a count of ten or more. The V and J genes are TRBV20-1 and TRBJ2-7; 8 bases fit TRBD1. V trimming: 6 bases; J trimming: 0 bases; junction bases outside the gene matches: 4. CDR1 and CDR2 (germline): DFQATT, SNEGSKA (reference sequence). This CDR3 has 13 residues. CDR3 region: CSATGGSSYEQYF. The CDR3 DNA reads as TGCAGTGCCACAGGGGGTAGCTCCTACGAGCAGTACTTC.

As for this clonotype: A read error may produce the germline difference seen at one junction end. The CDR3 sequence: CASSARDLRDEKFF. In DNA form, the CDR3 reads TGTGCCAGCAGCGCCCGGGACCTAAGGGATGAGAAGTTCTTC. The rearrangement uses TRBV9 and TRBJ2-1; either TRBD1 or TRBD2 may fit D (5 bases each). CDR1 is SGDLS, CDR2 YYNGEE, per germline. The CDR3 is made up of 14 amino acids.

This clonotype was observed a few times. This rearrangement joins TRBV5-1 to TRBJ2-7, with 8 bases aligning to TRBD1. V was pared by 0 bases and J by 7 bases, with 12 bases of the junction left unmatched. Per the germline V gene, CDR1 is SGHRS and CDR2 is YFSETQ. This CDR3 contains 16 residues. This CDR3 is CASSLVVIQGVGEQYF. In DNA form, the CDR3 reads TGCGCCAGCAGCTTGGTGGTAATACAGGGGGTAGGAGAGCAGTACTTC.

The chain combines TRBV20-1 with TRBJ2-3; maybe TRBD2 (5 bases). Germline loops: CDR1 DFQATT, CDR2 SNEGSKA (reference sequence). The CDR3 extends over 14 amino acids. The V end was cut by 0 bases, the J end by 0 bases, with 7 bases between. CDR3 residues: CSARDLASTDTQYF. In nucleotides, the CDR3 is TGCAGTGCTAGAGATCTAGCCAGCACAGATACGCAGTATTTT.

This clonotype was seen only a few times. This chain connects TRBV4-1 to TRBJ2-1; no clear D. With 0 bases removed from V and 5 bases from J, the gap between germline ends came to 8 bases. CDR3 size: 14 residues. Germline V CDR1 and CDR2: MGHRA, YSYEKL. CDR3 region: CASSQDPSHNEQFF. CDR3 nucleotides: TGCGCCAGCAGCCAAGATCCCAGCCACAATGAGCAGTTCTTC.

This clonotype has only a few counts. The genes are TRBV12-3 or TRBV12-4 and TRBJ1-5; TRBD1 might be the D (5 bases). CDR3 length: 15 amino acids. V lost 1 base and J 2 bases, leaving 9 bases between the germline ends. CDR3 in amino acids: CASSLGTLGNQPQHF. CDR3 DNA: TGTGCCAGCAGTTTAGGGACACTCGGCAATCAGCCCCAGCATTTT.

In this sample, this clonotype turned up a few times. V is TRBV18 and J is TRBJ2-4; the match to TRBD2 covers 13 bases. This CDR3 has 15 amino acids. Germline V CDR1 and CDR2: KGHSH, LQKENI. After removal of 6 bases from V and 8 bases from J, the junction contained 7 bases not matched to a gene. The CDR3 protein is CASSPWTSGSDIQYF. Written as DNA, the CDR3 is TGTGCCAGCTCCCCCTGGACTAGCGGGAGCGACATTCAGTACTTC.

V usage is TRBV5-6 and J usage is TRBJ2-7, with TRBD1 as a possible D gene (6 bases). V lost 2 bases to trimming and J lost 0 bases, with 18 bases between them. The CDR3 is 17 residues long. Looked up from germline, CDR1 is SGHDT and CDR2 is YYEEEE. The CDR3 sequence: CASSFRTMTGLSYEQYF. CDR3 nucleotides: TGTGCCAGCAGCTTCCGAACCATGACAGGCCTCTCCTACGAGCAGTACTTC.

This sequence joins TRBV7-2 and TRBJ2-7, with D possibly TRBD2 on 6 matching bases. The CDR3 runs 15 residues. Germline-derived CDR1 and CDR2 are SGHTA and FQGNSA. V lost 6 bases, J lost 3 bases, and 18 bases lay in between. CDR3 region: CASRGGLESFYEQYF. CDR3 nucleotides: TGTGCCAGCAGGGGGGGACTGGAAAGCTTCTACGAGCAGTACTTC. The variable domain in full, completed from reference TRBV7-2 and TRBJ2-7, reads GAGVSQSPSNKVTEKGKDVELRCDPISGHTALYWYRQSLGQGLEFLIYFQGNSAPDKSGLPSDRFSAERTGGSVSTLTIQRTQQEDSAVYLCASRGGLESFYEQYFGPGTRLTVT.

This clonotype occurred a few times. This sequence joins TRBV20-1 and TRBJ2-3, with 7 nucleotides matching TRBD2. This CDR3 contains 13 residues. V dropped 6 bases and J dropped 2; count of bases not matched to a gene: 5. The germline V gene encodes CDR1 DFQATT and CDR2 SNEGSKA (reference sequence). This CDR3 is CSANGGITDTQYF. For the CDR3, the DNA is TGCAGTGCAAACGGGGGGATCACAGATACGCAGTATTTT.

The CDR3 DNA reads as TGTGCCAGCAGTTCCCGGGCCGACAATGAGCAGTTCTTC. Translation gives CASSSRADNEQFF. V is TRBV2 and J is TRBJ2-1; no firm D call. The V gene's germline CDR1 is SNHLY and CDR2 FYNNEI. The CDR3 loop spans 13 amino acids. Trimming shortened V by 5 bases and J by 5 bases, and 10 bases separated the two germline ends.

In its sample, this clonotype was seen a few times. V and J are TRBV7-8 and TRBJ1-3; D unclear. The CDR3 covers 15 residues. Germline CDR1 reads SGHVS; CDR2 reads FQNEAQ. V was shortened by 1 base and J by 6 bases, with 13 bases between the two germline ends. The CDR3 region has the DNA TGTGCCAGCAGCTTAGAATGGGGTTTGTCAAACACCATATATTTT. Residues: CASSLEWGLSNTIYF.

This clonotype has more than one count but fewer than ten. This chain connects TRBV24-1 to TRBJ2-1; D is tentatively TRBD1 or TRBD2 (5 bases each). Germline CDR1 KGHDR, CDR2 SFDVKD. The ends were cut back, 2 bases at V and 8 bases at J, with 12 bases in the middle. This CDR3 has 14 amino acids. The CDR3: CATSDSGTLDEQFF. As DNA, the CDR3 is TGTGCCACCAGTGATTCCGGGACCTTGGATGAGCAGTTCTTC.

Turning to this clonotype: This may be a read error, as it is one base from a much larger clone. The chain has TRBV6-2 or TRBV6-3 and TRBJ1-5; a weak D match, TRBD1 (6 bases). In germline, CDR1 is MNHEY, CDR2 SVGEGT. CDR3 length equals 15 residues. CDR3 DNA sequence: TGTGACAGCAGTCCCACAGGGATCCTAGGACAGCCCCAGCATTTT. Translating it yields CDSSPTGILGQPQHF.

The V and J genes are TRBV11-2 and TRBJ2-1; perhaps TRBD2 as D (7 bases). This CDR3 region has 17 residues. Trimming shortened V by 3 bases and J by 7 bases, and 22 bases separated the two germline ends. The V gene's germline CDR1 is SGHAT and CDR2 FQNNGV. CDR3 nucleotides: TGTGCCAGCAGCTTGGGGGCTGGGTTGGCGGGAGTTAATGAGCAGTTCTTC. It translates to CASSLGAGLAGVNEQFF.

This clonotype has more than one count but fewer than ten. The chain has TRBV29-1 and TRBJ1-2; D remains unclear. CDR3 length: 12 amino acids. Germline V gives CDR1 SQVTM, CDR2 ANQGSEA. The germline V and J ends were trimmed by 4 bases and 6 bases, with 12 bases remaining between them. The CDR3 nucleotides read TGCAGCGTTGGTCTGAGGGAGAATGGCTACACCTTC. It translates to CSVGLRENGYTF.

The chain has TRBV3-1 and TRBJ2-5; 11 bases match TRBD1. V lost 3 bases, J lost 5 bases, and 2 bases stayed unmatched. CDR1 and CDR2 (germline): LGHDT, YNNKEL (reference sequence). There are 14 residues in the CDR3. The CDR3 bases are TGTGCCAGCAGCCATTGGACAGGGGGCGAGACCCAGTACTTC. It yields the protein CASSHWTGGETQYF.

V is TRBV12-3 or TRBV12-4 and J is TRBJ1-2, with TRBD1 matching 9 bases. The ends lost 6 bases at V and 3 bases at J; junction bases unmatched: 5. The CDR3 spans 14 residues. In nucleotides, the CDR3 is TGTGCCAGCAGCCACAGGGGGCTGCACTATGGCTACACCTTC. This codes for CASSHRGLHYGYTF.

This clonotype has a handful of counts. The chain couples TRBV5-1 to TRBJ2-7; tentatively, D is TRBD1 or TRBD2 (5 bases each). Germline values: CDR1 SGHRS, CDR2 YFSETQ. The CDR3 runs 15 residues. Trimming took 0 bases from V and 4 from J, leaving 14 bases between them. CDR3 nucleotides: TGCGCCAGCAGCTTGGATGGGGACCTTCGGTACGAGCAGTACTTC. This translates into CASSLDGDLRYEQYF. The full variable domain, rest sourced from reference TRBV5-1 and TRBJ2-7, is KAGVTQTPRYLIKTRGQQVTLSCSPISGHRSVSWYQQTPGQGLQFLFEYFSETQRNKGNFPGRFSGRQFSNSRSEMNVSTLELGDSALYLCASSLDGDLRYEQYFGPGTRLTVT.

This clonotype has a handful of counts. The chain employs TRBV10-3 and TRBJ2-3; D is perhaps TRBD1 or TRBD2 (5 bases each). V was shortened by 6 bases and J by 6 bases, with 10 bases between the two germline ends. The V gene's germline CDR1 is ENHRY and CDR2 SYGVKD. The CDR3 has 12 residues. CDR3 bases: TGTGCCATCAGGGGGGAACTCGATACGCAGTATTTT. Translating it yields CAIRGELDTQYF.

The V call is TRBV7-3, the J call TRBJ1-5; D remains unclear. Trimming shortened V by 5 bases and J by 4 bases, and 12 bases separated the two germline ends. This CDR3 comprises 14 residues. CDR1 and CDR2 (germline): SGHTA, FQGTGA. The CDR3, as DNA: TGTGCCAGCAGCCCAACAACCTATAATCAGCCCCAGCATTTT. Encoded protein: CASSPTTYNQPQHF.

This chain connects TRBV7-8 to TRBJ2-5, with D hard to call. Trimming cost V 1 base and J 3 bases, with 6 bases left between them. Germline V gene sequence: CDR1 SGHVS, CDR2 FQNEAQ. This CDR3 is 13 amino acids long. CDR3 loop: CASSLERKETQYF. The DNA for the CDR3 is TGTGCCAGCAGCTTAGAGAGAAAAGAGACCCAGTACTTC.

This clonotype was observed a single time. No conserved phenylalanine or tryptophan is present at the end of the CDR3, so a read error is the likely explanation. The chain has TRBV4-3 and TRBJ2-5, with 10 bases that match TRBD2. This CDR3 has 18 residues. Germline V lookup: CDR1 LGHNA, CDR2 YSLEER. Losses at the gene ends were 1 base for V and 0 bases for J; bases not matched to a gene: 8. The CDR3, as DNA: TGCGCCAGCAGCCAAGTTTTAGCGGGGGGACCGTACCAAGAGACCCAGTACCTC. This codes for CASSQVLAGGPYQETQYL.

The genes are TRBV28 and TRBJ2-1; D is perhaps TRBD1 or TRBD2 (6 bases each). Trimming pared 2 bases from V and 4 bases from J, leaving 15 bases between. From germline, CDR1 is MDHEN and CDR2 SYDVKM. The CDR3 is 16 residues long. The CDR3 region is CASSLEGGTYYNEQFF. DNA of the CDR3: TGTGCCAGCAGTTTAGAGGGCGGGACATATTACAATGAGCAGTTCTTC.

This clonotype was counted once. The junction shows a germline mismatch at one end, possibly a read error. V gene TRBV15 combines with J gene TRBJ1-1; D unresolved. Germline V gene data show CDR1 as LNHNV and CDR2 as YYDKDF (reference sequence). The CDR3 is made up of 12 amino acids. The CDR3 coding sequence is TGTCCCACCAGCAAATGGGGCACTGAAGCTTTCTTT. Translated, it gives CPTSKWGTEAFF.

This clonotype was counted a few times. The V gene is TRBV11-2, the J gene TRBJ1-2; 7 bases line up with TRBD1. J lost 8 bases, V lost 1 base, and 10 bases had no gene match. The germline V gene has CDR1 SGHAT and CDR2 FQNNGV. The CDR3 runs to 15 residues. The CDR3: CASSLVGQGVVGYTF. Written as DNA, the CDR3 is TGTGCCAGCAGCTTAGTTGGGCAGGGGGTTGTCGGCTACACCTTC.

This clonotype was seen at least ten times. This rearrangement joins TRBV12-3 or TRBV12-4 to TRBJ2-7, with D possibly matching TRBD2 (6 bases). This CDR3 spans 14 amino acids. The V end lost 8 bases, the J end lost 5 bases, and 19 bases lay between the germline ends. The CDR3: CASRRGGSVDEQYF. CDR3 coding DNA: TGTGCCAGCCGACGGGGAGGATCGGTCGACGAGCAGTACTTC.

The V call is TRBV20-1, the J call TRBJ2-3; 8 bases match TRBD2. There are 15 residues in the CDR3. Looked up from germline, CDR1 is DFQATT and CDR2 is SNEGSKA (reference sequence). With V trimmed by 2 bases and J by 4 bases, 8 bases remained unmatched. The CDR3 nucleotides read TGCAGTGCTAGAAGAACTAGCGGAACGGCAGATACGCAGTATTTT. It codes for CSARRTSGTADTQYF.

J is TRBJ2-7 and V is TRBV20-1, with 9 bases lining up with TRBD1. Losses at the gene ends were 0 bases for V and 5 bases for J; bases not matched to a gene: 8. Germline CDR1 reads DFQATT; CDR2 reads SNEGSKA (reference sequence). The CDR3 is 15 residues long. The CDR3 spells CSARDSGTGIDEQYF. The CDR3 nucleotides read TGCAGTGCTAGAGATTCGGGGACAGGGATCGACGAGCAGTACTTC.

This clonotype was seen just once. The chain combines TRBV20-1 with TRBJ2-7; D may be TRBD2 (5 bases). Per the germline V gene, CDR1 is DFQATT and CDR2 is SNEGSKA (reference sequence). Trimming stripped 4 bases from V and 5 bases from J, with 21 bases between. This CDR3 has 15 residues. The CDR3 nucleotides are TGCAGTGCTACACCGGCGGGTCTAGCCCTAAACGAGCAGTACTTC. It specifies CSATPAGLALNEQYF.